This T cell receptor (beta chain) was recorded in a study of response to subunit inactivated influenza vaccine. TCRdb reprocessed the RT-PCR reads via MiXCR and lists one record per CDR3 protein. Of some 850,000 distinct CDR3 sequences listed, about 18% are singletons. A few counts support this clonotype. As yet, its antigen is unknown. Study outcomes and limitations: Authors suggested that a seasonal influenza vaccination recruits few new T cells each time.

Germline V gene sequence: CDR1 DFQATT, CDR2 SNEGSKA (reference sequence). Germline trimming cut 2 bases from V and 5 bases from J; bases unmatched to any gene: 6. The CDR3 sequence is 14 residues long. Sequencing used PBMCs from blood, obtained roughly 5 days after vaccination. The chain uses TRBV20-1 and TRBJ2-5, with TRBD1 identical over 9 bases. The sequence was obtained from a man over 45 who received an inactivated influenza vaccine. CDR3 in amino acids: CSARPGQGRETQYF. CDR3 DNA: TGCAGTGCTAGACCGGGACAGGGCCGGGAGACCCAGTACTTC.